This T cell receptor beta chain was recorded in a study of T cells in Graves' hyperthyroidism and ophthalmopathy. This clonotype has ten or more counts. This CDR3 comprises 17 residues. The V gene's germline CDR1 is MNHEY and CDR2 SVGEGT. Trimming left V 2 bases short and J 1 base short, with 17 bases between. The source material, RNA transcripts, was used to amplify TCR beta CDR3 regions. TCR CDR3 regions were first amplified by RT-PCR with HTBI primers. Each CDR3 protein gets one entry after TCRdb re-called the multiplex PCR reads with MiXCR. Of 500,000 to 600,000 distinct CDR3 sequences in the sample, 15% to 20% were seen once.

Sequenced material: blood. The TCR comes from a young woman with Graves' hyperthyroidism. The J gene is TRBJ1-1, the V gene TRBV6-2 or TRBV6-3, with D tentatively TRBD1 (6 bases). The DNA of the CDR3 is TGTGCCAGCAGTTACCTTAGGGGGGCCCCAAGGAACACTGAAGCTTTCTTT. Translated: CASSYLRGAPRNTEAFF.